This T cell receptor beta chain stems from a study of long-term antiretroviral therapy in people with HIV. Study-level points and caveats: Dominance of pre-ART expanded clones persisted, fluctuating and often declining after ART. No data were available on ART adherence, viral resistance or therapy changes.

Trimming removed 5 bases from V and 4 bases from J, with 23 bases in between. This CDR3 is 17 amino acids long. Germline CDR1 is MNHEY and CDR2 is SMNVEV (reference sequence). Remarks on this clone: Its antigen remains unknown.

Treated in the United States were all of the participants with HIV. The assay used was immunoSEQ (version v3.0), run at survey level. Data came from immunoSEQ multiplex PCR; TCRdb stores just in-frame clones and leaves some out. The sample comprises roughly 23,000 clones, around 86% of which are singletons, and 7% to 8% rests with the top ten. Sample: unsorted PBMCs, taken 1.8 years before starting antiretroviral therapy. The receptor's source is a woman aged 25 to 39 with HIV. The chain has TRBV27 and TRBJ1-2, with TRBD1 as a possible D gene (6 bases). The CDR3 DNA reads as TGTGCCAGCAGTGGGGGACCCGGGACAAGCCACCTCTATGGCTACACCTTC. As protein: CASSGGPGTSHLYGYTF.